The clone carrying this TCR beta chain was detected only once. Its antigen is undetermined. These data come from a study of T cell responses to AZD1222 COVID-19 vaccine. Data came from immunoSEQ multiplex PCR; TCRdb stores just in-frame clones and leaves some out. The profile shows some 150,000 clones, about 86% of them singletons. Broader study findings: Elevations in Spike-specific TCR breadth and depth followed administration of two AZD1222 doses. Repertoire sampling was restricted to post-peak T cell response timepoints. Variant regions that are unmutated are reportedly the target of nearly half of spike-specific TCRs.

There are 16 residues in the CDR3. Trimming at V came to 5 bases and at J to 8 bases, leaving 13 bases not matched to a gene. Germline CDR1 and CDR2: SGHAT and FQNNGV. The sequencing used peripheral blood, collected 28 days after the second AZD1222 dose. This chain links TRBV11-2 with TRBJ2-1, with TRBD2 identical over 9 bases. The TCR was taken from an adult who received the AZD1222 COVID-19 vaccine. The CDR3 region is CASSQRTSVYGDEQFF. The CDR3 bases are TGTGCCAGCAGCCAACGGACTAGCGTATATGGGGATGAGCAGTTCTTC.